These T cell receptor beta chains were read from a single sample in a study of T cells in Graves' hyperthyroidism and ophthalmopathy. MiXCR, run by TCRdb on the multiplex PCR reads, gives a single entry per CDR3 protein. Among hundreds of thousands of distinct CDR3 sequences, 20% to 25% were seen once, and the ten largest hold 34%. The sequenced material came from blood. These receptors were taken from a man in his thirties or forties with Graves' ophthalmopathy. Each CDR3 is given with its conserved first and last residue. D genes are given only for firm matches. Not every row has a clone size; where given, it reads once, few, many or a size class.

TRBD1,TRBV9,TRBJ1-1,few,CASSSQQGAEAFF,TGTGCCAGCAGCTCGCAACAGGGGGCTGAAGCTTTCTTT
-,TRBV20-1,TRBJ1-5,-,CSASPPGQPQHF,TGCAGTGCTAGCCCCCCGGGACAGCCCCAGCATTTT
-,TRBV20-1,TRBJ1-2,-,CSARDRGQIYGYTF,TGCAGTGCTAGAGATAGGGGACAAATATATGGCTACACCTTC
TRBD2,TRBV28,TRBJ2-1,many,CASRTSGVYNEQFF,TGTGCCAGCAGAACTAGCGGAGTCTACAATGAGCAGTTCTTC
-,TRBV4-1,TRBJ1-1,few,CASSQSTGYPPNTEAFF,TGCGCCAGCAGCCAGAGTACAGGCTACCCCCCGAACACTGAAGCTTTCTTT
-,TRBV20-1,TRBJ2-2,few,CSALFSWDFSNTGELFF,TGCAGTGCCCTCTTTAGTTGGGACTTTTCGAACACCGGGGAGCTGTTTTTT
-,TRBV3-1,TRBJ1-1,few,CASSQGGGGGPNTEAFF,TGTGCCAGCAGCCAAGGAGGGGGGGGAGGCCCTAACACTGAAGCTTTCTTT
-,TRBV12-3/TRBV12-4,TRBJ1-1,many,CASSPRGLGTEAFF,TGTGCCAGCAGTCCGAGAGGGCTTGGCACTGAAGCTTTCTTT
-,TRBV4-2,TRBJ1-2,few,CASRLSIGGSNYGYTF,TGTGCCAGCAGGTTAAGTATCGGGGGATCAAACTATGGCTACACCTTC
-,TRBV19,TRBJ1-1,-,CASTANTEAFF,TGTGCCAGTACTGCGAACACTGAAGCTTTCTTT
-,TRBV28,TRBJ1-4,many,CASNLGRTATNEKLFF,TGTGCCAGCAATCTGGGGAGGACAGCAACTAATGAAAAACTGTTTTTT
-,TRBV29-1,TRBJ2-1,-,CSVELYNEQFF,TGCAGCGTTGAACTATACAATGAGCAGTTCTTC
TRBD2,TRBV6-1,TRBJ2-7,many,CASSERTSGSYEQYF,TGTGCCAGCAGTGAACGGACTAGCGGGAGCTACGAGCAGTACTTC
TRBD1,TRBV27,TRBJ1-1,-,CASSLSTGGVTEAFF,TGTGCCAGCAGTTTATCGACAGGGGGGGTTACTGAAGCTTTCTTT
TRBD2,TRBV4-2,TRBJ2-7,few,CASTLGLAGYYEQYF,TGTGCCAGCACCCTCGGACTAGCGGGTTACTACGAGCAGTACTTC
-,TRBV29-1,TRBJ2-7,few,CSVRGQTSYEQYF,TGCAGCGTTCGGGGGCAGACGAGCTACGAGCAGTACTTC
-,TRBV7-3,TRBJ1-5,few,CASSITTGTRQPQHF,TGTGCCAGCAGCATCACGACAGGAACCCGCCAGCCCCAGCATTTT
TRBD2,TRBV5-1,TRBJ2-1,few,CASSSGTSGRREQFF,TGCGCCAGCAGCTCCGGGACTAGCGGGAGGAGAGAGCAGTTCTTC
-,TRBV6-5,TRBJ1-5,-,CASSYVLGQPQHF,TGTGCCAGCAGTTACGTATTGGGTCAGCCCCAGCATTTT
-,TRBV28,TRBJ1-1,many,CASSMGGLNTEAFF,TGTGCCAGCTCCATGGGAGGCTTGAACACTGAAGCTTTCTTT
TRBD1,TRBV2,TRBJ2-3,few,CASSENRGGSTDTQYF,TGTGCCAGCAGTGAAAACAGGGGCGGGAGCACAGATACGCAGTATTTT
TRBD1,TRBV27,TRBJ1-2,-,CASSLTGGQGYTF,TGTGCCAGCAGCCTTACAGGGGGTCAGGGCTACACCTTC
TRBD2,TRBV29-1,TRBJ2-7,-,CSVVGSGDSYEQYF,TGCAGCGTTGTGGGTAGCGGGGACTCCTACGAGCAGTACTTC
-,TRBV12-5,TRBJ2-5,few,CASGLALQGSQYF,TGTGCTAGTGGTTTGGCCCTACAAGGGAGCCAGTACTTC
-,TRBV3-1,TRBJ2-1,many,CASSSAVTRAGQFF,TGTGCCAGCAGCTCGGCCGTAACTAGGGCGGGTCAGTTCTTC
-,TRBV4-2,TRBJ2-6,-,CASTRSDSHSGANVLTF,TGTGCCAGCACCAGATCGGACAGTCACTCTGGGGCCAACGTCCTGACTTTC
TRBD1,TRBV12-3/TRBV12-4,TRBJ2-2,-,CASSPGTGAVIGELFF,TGTGCCAGCAGCCCAGGGACAGGGGCGGTTATCGGGGAGCTGTTTTTT
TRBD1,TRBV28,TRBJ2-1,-,CASSWPGQGNQFAYNEQFF,TGTGCCAGCAGTTGGCCGGGACAGGGGAACCAATTTGCCTACAATGAGCAGTTCTTC
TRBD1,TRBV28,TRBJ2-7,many,CASSFDRVSRFYEQYF,TGTGCCAGCAGTTTCGACAGGGTCAGTCGCTTCTACGAGCAGTACTTC
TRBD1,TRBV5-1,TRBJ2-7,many,CASSSRDSSYEQYF,TGTGCCAGCAGTAGCCGGGACAGCTCCTACGAGCAGTACTTC
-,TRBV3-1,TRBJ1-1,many,CASSPRRGIGNTEAFF,TGTGCCAGCAGCCCTCGACGGGGCATAGGGAACACTGAAGCTTTCTTT